This paragraph reports one T cell receptor beta chain. The CDR3 covers 17 residues. These data originate in a study of blood T cell repertoires in COVID-19. The table came from immunoSEQ multiplex PCR; TCRdb's copy has only in-frame clones and leaves some out. The sample yields under 65,000 clones, about 88% seen once. V gene TRBV21-1 combines with J gene TRBJ1-1; the D call TRBD1 from the table was never checked on the DNA. TRBV21-1 is a pseudogene locus. The clonotype originates from a man aged 55 to 70 with acute or convalescent COVID-19. Sequencing was performed on peripheral blood. As DNA, the CDR3 is TGTGCCAGCAGCAAAGAGTCATACGGACAGTTGAACACTGAAGCTTTCTTT. Amino acids: CASSKESYGQLNTEAFF.